One sample yielded the 30 T cell receptor beta chains listed below, sequenced in a study of blood T cell repertoires in COVID-19. Sequencing was performed with immunoSEQ multiplex PCR; in TCRdb, only in-frame clones are kept and a portion is missing. The data show approximately 65,000 clones, roughly 81% seen once. The sequenced sample consisted of peripheral blood. These receptor sequences come from an elderly man with acute or convalescent COVID-19.

This clone was observed a single time. V is TRBV11-2 and J is TRBJ1-5, with 12 nucleotides matching TRBD1. V dropped 5 bases and J dropped 7; count of bases not matched to a gene: 12. CDR3 length equals 17 residues. CDR1 and CDR2 (germline): SGHAT, FQNNGV. DNA of the CDR3: TGTGCCAGCAGCGCAGTAGGGGACAGGGGGCAGGGACAGCCCCAGCATTTT. Encoded protein: CASSAVGDRGQGQPQHF. The full variable domain, with the rest looked up from reference TRBV11-2 and TRBJ1-5, is EAGVAQSPRYKIIEKRQSVAFWCNPISGHATLYWYQQILGQGPKLLIQFQNNGVVDDSQLPKDRFSAERLKGVDSTLKIQPAKLEDSAVYLCASSAVGDRGQGQPQHFGDGTRLSIL.

This clone has ten or more counts. The chain is built from TRBV5-6 and TRBJ2-7; the D gene is possibly TRBD2 (6 bases). Germline lookup yields CDR1 SGHDT and CDR2 YYEEEE. Trimming removed 0 bases from V and 5 bases from J, with 15 bases in between. This CDR3 contains 15 residues. The CDR3 region has the DNA TGTGCCAGCAGCTTGGCGGTGGGGGGTTGGCACGAGCAGTACTTC. This translates into CASSLAVGGWHEQYF.

V gene TRBV7-9 combines with J gene TRBJ1-3; TRBD1 is a possible D gene (5 bases). The CDR3 contains 16 residues. V was cut by 5 bases and J by 2 bases, with 16 bases left in between. Per the germline V gene, CDR1 is SEHNR and CDR2 is FQNEAQ (reference sequence). CDR3 residues: CASSQIRELTGNTIYF. The CDR3, as DNA: TGTGCCAGCAGCCAAATCAGGGAATTAACTGGAAACACCATATATTTT.

This clone occurred a few times. The chain carries TRBV27 and TRBJ2-3; no reliable D call. The CDR3 covers 16 residues. V was trimmed by 4 bases and J by 0 bases, leaving 14 bases between them. Germline V gene data show CDR1 as MNHEY and CDR2 as SMNVEV (reference sequence). In DNA form, the CDR3 reads TGTGCCAGCAGTTCCCCCTTGACAACTAGCACAGATACGCAGTATTTT. Translating it yields CASSSPLTTSTDTQYF.

This chain links TRBV7-3 with TRBJ1-6; TRBD1 might be the D (5 bases). The CDR3 has 15 amino acids. Germline V CDR1 and CDR2: SGHTA, FQGTGA. V was cut by 5 bases and J by 10 bases, with 18 bases left in between. The CDR3 loop reads CASSPNGQGGSPLHF. CDR3 in DNA: TGTGCCAGCAGCCCTAACGGGCAGGGTGGCTCACCCCTCCACTTT.

CDR3 sequence reads: CASRDHRGRAETQYF. The CDR3 DNA is TGTGCCAGCAGGGACCACAGGGGGCGGGCGGAGACCCAGTACTTC. The chain carries TRBV11-2 and TRBJ2-5, with 9 bases aligning to TRBD1. Germline V gene data show CDR1 as SGHAT and CDR2 as FQNNGV. J lost 5 bases, V lost 6 bases, and 10 bases had no gene match. The CDR3 totals 15 residues.

The chain links TRBV7-2 to TRBJ2-1; perhaps TRBD2 as D (5 bases). CDR3 length: 14 residues. The germline V and J ends were trimmed by 7 bases and 0 bases, with 10 bases remaining between them. Germline V gene data show CDR1 as SGHTA and CDR2 as FQGNSA. In nucleotides, the CDR3 is TGTGCCAGCACCCTTACTAGCTCCTACAATGAGCAGTTCTTC. This sequence encodes CASTLTSSYNEQFF.

This clone occurred once. The V and J genes are TRBV28 and TRBJ2-7; 9 bases are shared with TRBD1. This CDR3 has 16 residues. Germline-derived CDR1 and CDR2 are MDHEN and SYDVKM. Trimming took 9 bases from V and 4 from J; bases not matched to a gene: 16. CDR3 in DNA: TGTGCCAGTACCTCCGCGGGACAGGGAAGGGGGTACGAGCAGTACTTC. Amino acid sequence: CASTSAGQGRGYEQYF.

J is TRBJ2-2 and V is TRBV28, with a possible D match to TRBD2 (7 bases). The CDR3 spans 15 residues. Trimming took 2 bases from V and 8 from J, leaving 15 bases between them. Germline V CDR1 and CDR2: MDHEN, SYDVKM. The CDR3 loop reads CASSLGGGAGGELFF. Here the CDR3 DNA reads TGTGCCAGCAGTTTAGGAGGGGGGGCAGGAGGGGAGCTGTTTTTT.

This chain connects TRBV12-3 or TRBV12-4 to TRBJ2-2; D is uncertain. The CDR3 length is 12 residues. Between the trimmed V and J ends, which lost 7 bases and 4 bases, there was a span of 7 bases. This CDR3 reads CASIYSTGELFF. CDR3 in DNA: TGTGCCAGCATCTATAGCACCGGGGAGCTGTTTTTT.

CDR3 sequence: CASSYSRQGGNSPLHF. CDR3 coding DNA: TGTGCCAGCAGTTACTCGAGACAGGGAGGCAATTCACCCCTCCACTTT. The rearrangement links TRBV6-6 to TRBJ1-6; the match to TRBD1 covers 7 bases. The CDR3 loop spans 16 amino acids. From germline, CDR1 is MNHNY and CDR2 SVGAGI (reference sequence). The V gene end was trimmed by 0 bases and the J gene end by 7 bases; junction bases not matched to a gene: 6.

The chain recombines TRBV7-9 with TRBJ2-5, with 10 bases matching TRBD1. The CDR3 is 15 amino acids. J lost 4 bases, V lost 4 bases, and 6 bases had no gene match. Per germline, CDR1 SEHNR and CDR2 FQNEAQ (reference sequence). CDR3 in amino acids: CASSSWGQGRETQYF. The CDR3 nucleotides are TGTGCCAGCAGCTCGTGGGGACAGGGGAGAGAGACCCAGTACTTC.

The chain uses TRBV7-2 and TRBJ2-2; 8 nucleotides agree with TRBD1. The junction had 11 bases not matched to a gene; V was cut back by 3 bases and J by 5 bases. This CDR3 is built from 17 residues. Germline-derived CDR1 and CDR2 are SGHTA and FQGNSA. CDR3 DNA: TGTGCCAGCAGCTTTAGCGGACAGGGAGCCGGTACCGGGGAGCTGTTTTTT. It yields the protein CASSFSGQGAGTGELFF.

The chain is built from TRBV4-1 and TRBJ2-2; a possible D gene is TRBD2 (7 bases). This CDR3 contains 18 residues. Looked up from germline, CDR1 is MGHRA and CDR2 is YSYEKL. V lost 4 bases to trimming and J lost 2 bases, with 20 bases between them. CDR3 amino acids: CASSPGLRGGPNTGELFF. The CDR3 bases are TGCGCCAGCAGCCCGGGGTTGCGCGGGGGCCCTAACACCGGGGAGCTGTTTTTT.

The chain uses TRBV9 and TRBJ1-6; D remains unclear. The CDR3 has 13 amino acids. Germline V gives CDR1 SGDLS, CDR2 YYNGEE. The germline V and J ends were trimmed by 7 bases and 2 bases, with 7 bases remaining between them. CDR3 nucleotides: TGTGCCAGCGGTGCGGCCTATAATTCACCCCTCCACTTT. Translation: CASGAAYNSPLHF.

V and J are TRBV19 and TRBJ1-1, with 12 bases matching TRBD1. This CDR3 spans 14 amino acids. V dropped 10 bases and J dropped 5; count of bases not matched to a gene: 8. Germline CDR1 and CDR2: LNHDA and SQIVND (reference sequence). The DNA of the CDR3 is TGTGCCACAGGGGACAGGGGGCCGGGAACTGAAGCTTTCTTT. Translation gives CATGDRGPGTEAFF.

This clone was detected a few times. V usage is TRBV5-4 and J usage is TRBJ1-2; the match to TRBD1 covers 9 bases. The V gene end was trimmed by 4 bases and the J gene end by 5 bases; junction bases not matched to a gene: 9. In germline, CDR1 is SGHNT, CDR2 YYREEE (reference sequence). This CDR3 has 15 residues. The CDR3 region has the DNA TGTGCCAGCAGCCTACAGGGGGCAAAGGGATATGGCTACACCTTC. Translation gives CASSLQGAKGYGYTF.

This chain links TRBV6-6 with TRBJ1-5, with 7 positions matching TRBD1. The CDR3 has 15 amino acids. V lost 0 bases, J lost 3 bases, and 2 bases stayed unmatched. Per germline, CDR1 MNHNY and CDR2 SVGAGI (reference sequence). The CDR3 sequence: CASSYSGQVNQPQHF. The CDR3 nucleotides read TGTGCCAGCAGTTACTCAGGACAGGTCAATCAGCCCCAGCATTTT.

The genes are TRBV6-6 and TRBJ1-1; 7 positions agree with TRBD1. J gave up 5 bases and V 3 bases, and 9 bases lay outside the gene matches. Germline V gives CDR1 MNHNY, CDR2 SVGAGI (reference sequence). The CDR3 totals 15 residues. In DNA form, the CDR3 reads TGTGCCAGCAGTTATCGAAAGACAGGGACAACTGAAGCTTTCTTT. Its translation: CASSYRKTGTTEAFF.

The chain employs TRBV9 and TRBJ2-1; 11 bases fit TRBD2. Germline V gene sequence: CDR1 SGDLS, CDR2 YYNGEE. The CDR3 sequence is 16 residues long. With 4 bases clipped from V and 2 bases from J, the junction kept 5 bases outside the gene matches. The CDR3 spells CASSPPGLAAYNEQFF. CDR3 DNA: TGTGCCAGCAGCCCACCGGGACTAGCGGCCTACAATGAGCAGTTCTTC. The whole variable domain, filled in from reference TRBV9 and TRBJ2-1, reads DSGVTQTPKHLITATGQRVTLRCSPRSGDLSVYWYQQSLDQGLQFLIQYYNGEERAKGNILERFSAQQFPDLHSELNLSSLELGDSALYFCASSPPGLAAYNEQFFGPGTRLTVL.

The V and J genes are TRBV7-9 and TRBJ2-2; 7 bases align to TRBD1. Germline V gene data show CDR1 as SEHNR and CDR2 as FQNEAQ (reference sequence). The length of the CDR3 is 13 residues. With V trimmed by 8 bases and J by 1 base, 1 base remained unmatched. CDR3 DNA: TGTGCCAGCCGGGACAGGAACACCGGGGAGCTGTTTTTT. Protein product: CASRDRNTGELFF.

The chain recombines TRBV7-3 with TRBJ1-1; D not certain. This CDR3 is 14 amino acids long. The germline gives CDR1 SGHTA, CDR2 FQGTGA. Trimming took off 5 bases at V and 5 bases at J, with 15 bases between the two ends. CDR3 in DNA: TGTGCCAGCAGCCAGTCGAACAAGAGGACTGAAGCTTTCTTT. Protein product: CASSQSNKRTEAFF. The full variable domain, its missing parts supplied by reference TRBV7-3 and TRBJ1-1, is GAGVSQTPSNKVTEKGKYVELRCDPISGHTALYWYRQSLGQGPEFLIYFQGTGAADDSGLPNDRFFAVRPEGSVSTLKIQRTERGDSAVYLCASSQSNKRTEAFFGQGTRLTVV.

The genes are TRBV28 and TRBJ1-1; tentatively, D is TRBD1 (5 bases). The CDR3 runs to 14 residues. V was clipped by 2 bases and J by 3 bases, with 10 bases between them. Germline CDR1 reads MDHEN; CDR2 reads SYDVKM. CDR3 sequence reads: CASSLRQTHTEAFF. The DNA of the CDR3 is TGTGCCAGCAGTTTACGACAGACTCACACTGAAGCTTTCTTT. Full variable domain (remainder filled in from reference TRBV28 and TRBJ1-1): DVKVTQSSRYLVKRTGEKVFLECVQDMDHENMFWYRQDPGLGLRLIYFSYDVKMKEKGDIPEGYSVSREKKERFSLILESASTNQTSMYLCASSLRQTHTEAFFGQGTRLTVV.

The gene calls are TRBV11-2 and TRBJ2-1; 9 bases map to TRBD1. After removal of 3 bases from V and 9 bases from J, the junction contained 6 bases not matched to a gene. The length of the CDR3 is 14 residues. CDR1 and CDR2 (germline): SGHAT, FQNNGV. The CDR3 is CASSFSQGAIEQFF. The CDR3 DNA follows: TGTGCCAGCAGCTTTTCACAGGGGGCTATTGAGCAGTTCTTC.

This chain links TRBV30 with TRBJ2-7; a possible D gene is TRBD1 (5 bases). The CDR3 runs 13 residues. Trimming stripped 3 bases from V and 4 bases from J, with 13 bases between. Germline loops: CDR1 GTSNPN, CDR2 SVGIG (reference sequence). Here the CDR3 DNA reads TGTGCCTGGAGATCAGGGCCCCTTTACGAGCAGTACTTC. It encodes CAWRSGPLYEQYF. The full variable domain, completed using reference TRBV30 and TRBJ2-7, is SQTIHQWPATLVQPVGSPLSLECTVEGTSNPNLYWYRQAAGRGLQLLFYSVGIGQISSEVPQNLSASRPQDRQFILSSKKLLLSDSGFYLCAWRSGPLYEQYFGPGTRLTVT.

This rearrangement joins TRBV27 to TRBJ2-7; 8 nucleotides agree with TRBD2. There are 14 residues in the CDR3. The V gene's germline CDR1 is MNHEY and CDR2 SMNVEV (reference sequence). After removal of 5 bases from V and 8 bases from J, the junction contained 11 bases not matched to a gene. The CDR3 spells CASSVAGGRYQQYF. The CDR3 DNA reads as TGTGCCAGCAGTGTAGCAGGCGGGAGGTACCAGCAGTACTTC.

The chain has TRBV5-4 and TRBJ2-3, with D possibly TRBD1 on 5 matching bases. The CDR3 consists of 15 residues. Trimming took 0 bases from V and 2 from J, leaving 10 bases between them. Germline V gives CDR1 SGHNT, CDR2 YYREEE (reference sequence). The CDR3 DNA follows: TGTGCCAGCAGCTTGGTTGGGGCCCCCACAGATACGCAGTATTTT. It translates to CASSLVGAPTDTQYF.

The chain carries TRBV6-5 and TRBJ2-5; 8 nucleotides line up with TRBD1. Losses at the gene ends were 7 bases for V and 3 bases for J; bases not matched to a gene: 4. CDR1 and CDR2 from the germline V gene are MNHEY and SVGAGI. This CDR3 comprises 13 residues. The CDR3 spells CASKRTGKETQYF. The CDR3 DNA follows: TGTGCCAGCAAAAGGACAGGGAAAGAGACCCAGTACTTC.

The chain carries TRBV4-2 and TRBJ2-7, with TRBD2 matching over 11 bases. Trimming removed 0 bases from V and 2 bases from J; junction bases left unmatched: 6. Germline lookup yields CDR1 LGHNA and CDR2 YNFKEQ. This CDR3 contains 17 residues. In DNA, the CDR3 is TGTGCCAGCAGCCAAGAACTAGCGGGAGCTTGGGCCTACGAGCAGTACTTC. Amino acid sequence: CASSQELAGAWAYEQYF.

The V gene is TRBV11-2, the J gene TRBJ1-5; TRBD1 matches 7 bases. Looked up from germline, CDR1 is SGHAT and CDR2 is FQNNGV. The CDR3 spans 15 residues. J gave up 6 bases and V 2 bases, and 7 bases lay outside the gene matches. The CDR3 reads CASSLRGGAGQPQHF. The CDR3, as DNA: TGTGCCAGCAGCTTACGAGGGGGCGCGGGTCAGCCCCAGCATTTT.